A single sample gave rise to the 17 T cell receptor beta chains below, sequenced in a study of post-analysis software for immune sequencing data (dated by TCRdb to between 2014 and 2016). What the study reported, not specific to this receptor: Patients showed significantly higher frequencies than controls for a handful of TRBV segments, among them TRBV5-6, TRBV5-1 and TRBV20-1.

Their antigens remain unidentified. The library was produced with PCR. The data were produced on an Illumina HiSeq 2500. To reduce PCR and sequencing biases, unique molecular identifiers were built into the TCR beta cDNA libraries. TCRdb trimmed the raw reads at Q25, called clones with MiXCR and kept productive beta chains. When rows share a CDR3 protein, they turn into one entry using the most common DNA and genes. A total of 750,000 to 950,000 distinct CDR3 sequences appear in this sample, around 46% of them only once. The leading ten clones occupy over 4.5% of the sample. Source material: blood. These receptor sequences come from a girl under 18 with multiple sclerosis.

A single count supports this clonotype. The gene calls are TRBV20-1 and TRBJ1-5; no reliable D call. The germline gives CDR1 DFQATT, CDR2 SNEGSKA (reference sequence). The CDR3 has 15 amino acids. V dropped 0 bases and J dropped 0 bases, with 9 bases sitting between them. CDR3 nucleotide sequence: TGCAGTGCTAGAGACGCGGGATATAGCAATCAGCCCCAGCATTTT. Translated, it gives CSARDAGYSNQPQHF.

A note on this clonotype: Possible read error: a much larger clone is one base away. The chain combines TRBV29-1 with TRBJ2-5; D may be TRBD1 (5 bases). The germline V and J ends were trimmed by 7 bases and 3 bases, with 12 bases remaining between them. This CDR3 is 12 amino acids long. Germline loops: CDR1 SQVTM, CDR2 ANQGSEA. The DNA for the CDR3 is TGCAGCGGGTGGACATCCGAAGAGACCCAGTACTTC. Protein: CSGWTSEETQYF.

This clonotype was seen only a few times. V usage is TRBV5-1 and J usage is TRBJ1-2; 8 bases are shared with TRBD1. This CDR3 has 14 amino acids. Trimming removed 3 bases from V and 3 bases from J; junction bases left unmatched: 4. In germline, CDR1 is SGHRS, CDR2 YFSETQ. The CDR3 DNA follows: TGCGCCAGCAGCTCCGGGACAGGTGACTATGGCTACACCTTC. Translation gives CASSSGTGDYGYTF.

This clonotype was detected a few times. The chain employs TRBV10-3 and TRBJ1-1; 8 positions agree with TRBD1. V dropped 10 bases and J dropped 1; count of bases not matched to a gene: 5. The CDR3 contains 13 residues. In germline, CDR1 is ENHRY, CDR2 SYGVKD. The chain's CDR3 is CATSGQENTEAFF. CDR3 nucleotides: TGTGCCACCTCGGGACAGGAGAACACTGAAGCTTTCTTT.

V gene TRBV7-3 combines with J gene TRBJ2-1, with D uncertain. The V and J ends lost 2 bases and 0 bases respectively, with 11 bases between them. The CDR3 is 16 amino acids. In germline, CDR1 is SGHTA, CDR2 FQGTGA. Here the CDR3 DNA reads TGTGCCAGCAGCTTATTCGTGGGGTCCTCCTACAATGAGCAGTTCTTC. The encoded protein is CASSLFVGSSYNEQFF.

CDR3 in DNA: TGCAGTGCCTCGCAACGAGCCTTCGGGGGACTAGCGGGAGAGACCCAGTACTTC. As protein: CSASQRAFGGLAGETQYF. The rearrangement joins TRBV20-1 to TRBJ2-5; 12 bases map to TRBD2. The CDR3 covers 18 residues. The germline CDR1 and CDR2 sequences are DFQATT and SNEGSKA (reference sequence). Germline trimming cut 6 bases from V and 4 bases from J; bases unmatched to any gene: 18.

This clonotype has a handful of counts. The rearrangement joins TRBV6-4 to TRBJ2-7, with TRBD2 matching over 14 bases. The germline V gene encodes CDR1 MRHNA and CDR2 SNTAGT. Trimming took 7 bases from V and 0 from J; bases not matched to a gene: 8. The CDR3 length is 17 residues. CDR3 residues: CASKSGTSGGSSYEQYF. CDR3 nucleotides: TGTGCCAGCAAATCCGGGACTAGCGGGGGAAGCTCCTACGAGCAGTACTTC.

V gene TRBV5-1 combines with J gene TRBJ2-5; TRBD1 is a possible D gene (5 bases). Judging by the DNA end, TRBJ2-7 fits better; the J call may be wrong. Germline CDR1 SGHRS, CDR2 YFSETQ. The CDR3 covers 14 residues. This CDR3 is CASSEVPGKAEQYF. DNA of the CDR3: TGCGCCAGCAGCGAAGTACCAGGGAAAGCCGAGCAGTACTTC.

This clonotype was seen only a few times. The chain recombines TRBV27 with TRBJ1-5, with D tentatively TRBD1 (6 bases). CDR1 and CDR2 (germline): MNHEY, SMNVEV (reference sequence). The V gene lost 6 bases and the J gene lost 6 bases, with 18 bases spanning the gap. The CDR3 loop spans 15 amino acids. The CDR3 coding sequence is TGTGCCAGCAGCTCGAACCGGGGGGGGCCTCAGCCCCAGCATTTT. Amino acids: CASSSNRGGPQPQHF.

V is TRBV11-2 and J is TRBJ1-1; D not resolved. This CDR3 comprises 14 residues. Trimming cost V 4 bases and J 1 base, with 10 bases left between them. In germline, CDR1 is SGHAT, CDR2 FQNNGV. CDR3 in amino acids: CASSSKDKNTEAFF. CDR3 DNA: TGTGCCAGCAGCTCCAAAGACAAGAACACTGAAGCTTTCTTT.

This clonotype has just a few counts. The V call is TRBV12-3 or TRBV12-4, the J call TRBJ1-3; maybe TRBD1 (5 bases). V was shortened by 7 bases and J by 7 bases, with 17 bases between the two germline ends. The CDR3 has 14 amino acids. The CDR3 loop is CASTPGDGRNTIYF. In DNA, the CDR3 is TGTGCCAGCACCCCGGGGGACGGGCGGAACACCATATATTTT.

This clonotype has more than one count but fewer than ten. The chain carries TRBV12-3 or TRBV12-4 and TRBJ2-1; TRBD1 is a possible D gene (6 bases). The CDR3 covers 14 residues. Trimming stripped 3 bases from V and 6 bases from J, with 12 bases between. CDR3 DNA sequence: TGTGCCAGCAGTTTGTCAGGGGCCCTCAATGAGCAGTTCTTC. This codes for CASSLSGALNEQFF.

This chain connects TRBV5-1 to TRBJ2-3; TRBD2 matches at 7 bases. There are 16 residues in the CDR3. The germline gives CDR1 SGHRS, CDR2 YFSETQ. With V trimmed by 2 bases and J by 2 bases, 8 bases remained unmatched. The CDR3 bases are TGCGCCAGCAGCTTCTTCCGGGAGGAGATCACAGATACGCAGTATTTT. Translating it yields CASSFFREEITDTQYF.

This chain uses TRBV6-6 with TRBJ1-1; 9 positions match TRBD1. Germline CDR1 is MNHNY and CDR2 is SVGAGI (reference sequence). The V segment lost 2 bases and the J segment 5 bases; nucleotides outside the gene matches: 6. The CDR3 spans 15 residues. CDR3 nucleotides: TGTGCCAGCAGTTACCCGGGACAGGGCGGGACTGAAGCTTTCTTT. Translation: CASSYPGQGGTEAFF.

In this sample, this clonotype turned up a few times. The chain couples TRBV20-1 to TRBJ1-1; D uncertain. V was trimmed by 4 bases and J by 1 base, leaving 13 bases between them. The CDR3 spans 14 residues. Per germline, CDR1 DFQATT and CDR2 SNEGSKA (reference sequence). CDR3 residues: CSANRPLENTEAFF. The DNA of the CDR3 is TGCAGTGCTAACCGACCCCTCGAGAACACTGAAGCTTTCTTT.

This clonotype was counted between two and nine times. V gene TRBV14 combines with J gene TRBJ2-7; 8 positions match TRBD1. With V trimmed by 0 bases and J by 3 bases, 16 bases remained unmatched. This CDR3 is built from 19 residues. Germline V gives CDR1 SGHDN, CDR2 FVKESK. CDR3: CASSQDFGIGQGGYYEQYF. In DNA form, the CDR3 reads TGTGCCAGCAGCCAAGATTTTGGTATCGGACAGGGCGGGTACTACGAGCAGTACTTC.

This sequence joins TRBV29-1 and TRBJ2-4; 13 bases line up with TRBD2. The CDR3 extends over 14 amino acids. Germline assignment: CDR1 SQVTM and CDR2 ANQGSEA. Trimming removed 7 bases from V and 8 bases from J; junction bases left unmatched: 8. CDR3 loop: CSARTSGSIDIQYF. The CDR3 coding sequence is TGCAGCGCCCGGACTAGCGGGAGTATCGACATTCAGTACTTC.